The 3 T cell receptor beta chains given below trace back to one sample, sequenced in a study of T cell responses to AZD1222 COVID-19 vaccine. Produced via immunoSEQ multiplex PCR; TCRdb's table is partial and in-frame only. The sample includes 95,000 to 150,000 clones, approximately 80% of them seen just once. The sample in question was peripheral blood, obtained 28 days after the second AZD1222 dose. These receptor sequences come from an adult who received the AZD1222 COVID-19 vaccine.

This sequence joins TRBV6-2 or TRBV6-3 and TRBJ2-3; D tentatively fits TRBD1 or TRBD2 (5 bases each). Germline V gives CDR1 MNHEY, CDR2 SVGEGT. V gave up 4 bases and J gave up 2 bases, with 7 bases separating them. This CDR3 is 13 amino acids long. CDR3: CASSSGPTDTQYF. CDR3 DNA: TGTGCCAGCAGTTCGGGACCCACAGATACGCAGTATTTT.

The chain's CDR3 is CAYQSSGGALETQYF. DNA of the CDR3: TGTGCCTACCAGTCTAGCGGGGGGGCCTTAGAGACCCAGTACTTC. The chain links TRBV6-5 to TRBJ2-5, with TRBD2 identical over 12 bases. Germline V lookup: CDR1 MNHEY, CDR2 SVGAGI. CDR3 size: 15 residues. J gave up 4 bases and V 11 bases, and 11 bases lay outside the gene matches.

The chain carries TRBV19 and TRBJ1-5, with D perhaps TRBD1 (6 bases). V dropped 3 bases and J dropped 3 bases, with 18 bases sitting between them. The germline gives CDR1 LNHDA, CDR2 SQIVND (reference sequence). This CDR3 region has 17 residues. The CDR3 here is CASSIHEQGLPNQPQHF. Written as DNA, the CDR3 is TGTGCCAGTAGTATTCATGAACAGGGACTACCCAATCAGCCCCAGCATTTT.